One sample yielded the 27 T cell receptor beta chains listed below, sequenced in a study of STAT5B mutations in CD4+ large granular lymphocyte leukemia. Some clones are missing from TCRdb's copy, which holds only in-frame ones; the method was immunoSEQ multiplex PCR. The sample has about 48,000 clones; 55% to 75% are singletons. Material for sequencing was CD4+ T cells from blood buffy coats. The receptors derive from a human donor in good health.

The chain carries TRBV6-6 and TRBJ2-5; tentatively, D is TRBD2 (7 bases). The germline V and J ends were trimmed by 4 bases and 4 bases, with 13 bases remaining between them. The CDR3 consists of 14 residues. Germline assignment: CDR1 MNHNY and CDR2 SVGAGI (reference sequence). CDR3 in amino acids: CASSSQAGAETQYF. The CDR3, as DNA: TGTGCCAGCAGTTCACAGGCGGGGGCAGAGACCCAGTACTTC.

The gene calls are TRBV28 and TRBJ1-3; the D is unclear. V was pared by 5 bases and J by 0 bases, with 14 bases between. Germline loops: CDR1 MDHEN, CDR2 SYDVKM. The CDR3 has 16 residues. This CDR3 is CASSQGGSVSGNTIYF. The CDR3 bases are TGTGCCAGCAGTCAAGGCGGCAGTGTCTCTGGAAACACCATATATTTT.

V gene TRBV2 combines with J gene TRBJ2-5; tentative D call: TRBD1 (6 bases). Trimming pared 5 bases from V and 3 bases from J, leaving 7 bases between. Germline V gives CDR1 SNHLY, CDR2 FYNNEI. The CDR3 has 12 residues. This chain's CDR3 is CASSNREETQYF. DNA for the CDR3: TGTGCCAGCAGTAACAGGGAAGAGACCCAGTACTTC.

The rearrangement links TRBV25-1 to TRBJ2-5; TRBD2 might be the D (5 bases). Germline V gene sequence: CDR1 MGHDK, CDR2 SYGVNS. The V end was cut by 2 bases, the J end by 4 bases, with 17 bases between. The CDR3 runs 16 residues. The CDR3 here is CASSEGGLAGVETQYF. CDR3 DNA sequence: TGTGCCAGCAGTGAAGGTGGGCTAGCTGGGGTAGAGACCCAGTACTTC.

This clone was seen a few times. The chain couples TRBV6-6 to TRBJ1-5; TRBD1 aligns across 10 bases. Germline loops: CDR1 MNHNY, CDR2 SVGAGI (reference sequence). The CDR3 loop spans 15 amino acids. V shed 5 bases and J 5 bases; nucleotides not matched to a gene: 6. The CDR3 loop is CASSVGTGAYQPQHF. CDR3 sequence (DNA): TGTGCCAGCAGTGTCGGGACAGGGGCTTATCAGCCCCAGCATTTT.

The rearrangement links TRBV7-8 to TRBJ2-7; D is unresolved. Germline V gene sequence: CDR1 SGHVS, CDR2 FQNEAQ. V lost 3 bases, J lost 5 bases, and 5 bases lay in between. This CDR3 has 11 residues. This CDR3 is CASSFADEQYF. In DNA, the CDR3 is TGTGCCAGCAGCTTCGCTGACGAGCAGTACTTC.

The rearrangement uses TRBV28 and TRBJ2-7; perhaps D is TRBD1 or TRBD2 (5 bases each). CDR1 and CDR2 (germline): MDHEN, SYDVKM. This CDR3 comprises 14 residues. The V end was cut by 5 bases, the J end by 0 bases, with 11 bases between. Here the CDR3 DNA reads TGTGCCAGCAGTCCGGGGCAGGCCTCCTACGAGCAGTACTTC. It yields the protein CASSPGQASYEQYF.

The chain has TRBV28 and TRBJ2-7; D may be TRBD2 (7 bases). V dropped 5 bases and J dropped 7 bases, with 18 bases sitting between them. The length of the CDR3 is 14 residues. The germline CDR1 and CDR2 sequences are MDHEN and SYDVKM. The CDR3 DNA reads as TGTGCCAGCAGTAACTCCGCGGGGGCTCGGGAGCAGTACGTC. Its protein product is CASSNSAGAREQYV.

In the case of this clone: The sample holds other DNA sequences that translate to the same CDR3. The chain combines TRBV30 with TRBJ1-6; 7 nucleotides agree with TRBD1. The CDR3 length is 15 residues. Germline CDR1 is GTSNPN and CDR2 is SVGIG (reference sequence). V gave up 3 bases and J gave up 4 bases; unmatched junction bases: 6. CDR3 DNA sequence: TGTGCCTGGAGAGATCGGGACAGATATAATTCACCCCTCCACTTT. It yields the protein CAWRDRDRYNSPLHF.

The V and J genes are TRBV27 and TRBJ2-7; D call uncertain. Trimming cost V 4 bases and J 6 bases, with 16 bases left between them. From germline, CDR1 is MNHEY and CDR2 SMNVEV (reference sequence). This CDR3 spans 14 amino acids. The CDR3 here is CASSSTPETGEQYV. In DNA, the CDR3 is TGTGCCAGCAGTTCGACTCCGGAGACGGGCGAGCAGTACGTC.

The CDR3 DNA sequence: TGTGCCAGCAGTGAAATGTCGTCTAGAGGAGAGACCCAGTACTTC. This encodes CASSEMSSRGETQYF. This chain links TRBV2 with TRBJ2-5; the D is unclear. Trimming cost V 2 bases and J 4 bases, with 14 bases left between them. There are 15 residues in the CDR3. Germline V gives CDR1 SNHLY, CDR2 FYNNEI.

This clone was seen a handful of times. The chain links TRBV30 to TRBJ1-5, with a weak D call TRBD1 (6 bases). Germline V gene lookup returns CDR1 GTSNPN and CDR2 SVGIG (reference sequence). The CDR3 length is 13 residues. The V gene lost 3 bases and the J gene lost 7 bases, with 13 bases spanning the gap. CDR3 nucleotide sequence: TGTGCCTGGAGCCAACAGGGTGGGCAGCCCCAGCATTTT. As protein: CAWSQQGGQPQHF. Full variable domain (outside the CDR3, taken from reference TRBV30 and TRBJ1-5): SQTIHQWPATLVQPVGSPLSLECTVEGTSNPNLYWYRQAAGRGLQLLFYSVGIGQISSEVPQNLSASRPQDRQFILSSKKLLLSDSGFYLCAWSQQGGQPQHFGDGTRLSIL.

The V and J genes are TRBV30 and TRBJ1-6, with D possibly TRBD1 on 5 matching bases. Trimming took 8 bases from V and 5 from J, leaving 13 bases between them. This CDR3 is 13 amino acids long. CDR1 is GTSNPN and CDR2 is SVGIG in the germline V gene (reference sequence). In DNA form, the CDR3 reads TGTGCCCACACAGACAGCAATAATTCACCCCTCCACTTT. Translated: CAHTDSNNSPLHF.

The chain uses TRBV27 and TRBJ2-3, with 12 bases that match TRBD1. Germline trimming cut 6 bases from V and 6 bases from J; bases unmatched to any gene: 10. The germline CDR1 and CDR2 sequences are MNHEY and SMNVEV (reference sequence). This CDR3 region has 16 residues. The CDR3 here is CASRTWGTGGADTQYF. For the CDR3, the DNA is TGTGCCAGCAGAACCTGGGGGACAGGGGGCGCGGATACGCAGTATTTT.

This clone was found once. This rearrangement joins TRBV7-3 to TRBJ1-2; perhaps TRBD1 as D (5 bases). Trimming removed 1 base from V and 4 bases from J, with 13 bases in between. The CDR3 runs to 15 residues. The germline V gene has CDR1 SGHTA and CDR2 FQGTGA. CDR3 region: CASSLRGEDIYGYTF. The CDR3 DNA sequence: TGTGCCAGCAGCTTAAGAGGGGAAGATATCTATGGCTACACCTTC.

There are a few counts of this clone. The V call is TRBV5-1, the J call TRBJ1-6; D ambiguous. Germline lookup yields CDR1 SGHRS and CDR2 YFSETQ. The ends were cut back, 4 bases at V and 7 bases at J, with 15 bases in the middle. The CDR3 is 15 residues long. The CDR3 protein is CASSVDGPPNSPLHF. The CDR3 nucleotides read TGCGCCAGCAGCGTGGACGGCCCGCCAAATTCACCCCTCCACTTT.

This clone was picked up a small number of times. This CDR3 is CASSRDWGGTGNTIYF. The CDR3 DNA reads TGTGCCAGCAGTCGGGACTGGGGGGGCACGGGAAACACCATATATTTT. This rearrangement joins TRBV5-6 to TRBJ1-3; perhaps TRBD1 as D (6 bases). The CDR3 runs 16 residues. V lost 5 bases and J lost 4, with 19 bases in between. CDR1 and CDR2 (germline): SGHDT, YYEEEE.

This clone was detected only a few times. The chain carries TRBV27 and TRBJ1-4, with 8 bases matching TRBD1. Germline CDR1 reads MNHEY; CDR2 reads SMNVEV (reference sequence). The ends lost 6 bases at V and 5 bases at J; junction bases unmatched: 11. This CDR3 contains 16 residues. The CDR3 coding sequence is TGTGCCAGCAGGTCCCAGGGGGCAATTGGGAATGAAAAACTGTTTTTT. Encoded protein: CASRSQGAIGNEKLFF.

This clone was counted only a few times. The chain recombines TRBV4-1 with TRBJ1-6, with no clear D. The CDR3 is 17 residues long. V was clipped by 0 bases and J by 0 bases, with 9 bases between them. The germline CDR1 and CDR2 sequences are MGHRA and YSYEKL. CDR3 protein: CASSQDDASSYNSPLHF. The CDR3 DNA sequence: TGCGCCAGCAGCCAAGATGACGCCAGCTCCTATAATTCACCCCTCCACTTT.

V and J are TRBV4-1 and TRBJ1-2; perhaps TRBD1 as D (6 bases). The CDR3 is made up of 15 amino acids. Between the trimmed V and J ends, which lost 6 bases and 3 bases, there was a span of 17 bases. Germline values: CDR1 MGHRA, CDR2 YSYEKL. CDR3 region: CASSPTGPMDYGYTF. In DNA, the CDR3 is TGCGCCAGCAGTCCAACAGGGCCCATGGACTATGGCTACACCTTC.

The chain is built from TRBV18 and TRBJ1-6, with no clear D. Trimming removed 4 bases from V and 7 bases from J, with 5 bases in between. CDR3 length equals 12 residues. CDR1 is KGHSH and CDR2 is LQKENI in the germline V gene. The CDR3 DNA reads TGTGCCAGCTCACAACAAAATTCACCCCTCCACTTT. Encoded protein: CASSQQNSPLHF.

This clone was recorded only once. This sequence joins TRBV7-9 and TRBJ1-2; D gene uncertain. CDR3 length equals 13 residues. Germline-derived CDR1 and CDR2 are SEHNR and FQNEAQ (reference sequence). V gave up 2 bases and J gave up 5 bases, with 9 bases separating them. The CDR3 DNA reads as TGTGCCAGCAGCTTATTCCCGGGGTATGGCTACACCTTC. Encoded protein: CASSLFPGYGYTF.

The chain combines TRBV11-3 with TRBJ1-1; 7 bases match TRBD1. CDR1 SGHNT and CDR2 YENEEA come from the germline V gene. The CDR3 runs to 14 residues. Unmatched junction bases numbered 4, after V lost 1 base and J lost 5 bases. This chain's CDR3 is CASSLGRGSTEAFF. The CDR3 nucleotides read TGTGCCAGCAGCTTAGGCAGGGGGTCTACTGAAGCTTTCTTT. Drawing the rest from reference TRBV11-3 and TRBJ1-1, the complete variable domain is EAGVVQSPRYKIIEKKQPVAFWCNPISGHNTLYWYLQNLGQGPELLIRYENEEAVDDSQLPKDRFSAERLKGVDSTLKIQPAELGDSAVYLCASSLGRGSTEAFFGQGTRLTVV.

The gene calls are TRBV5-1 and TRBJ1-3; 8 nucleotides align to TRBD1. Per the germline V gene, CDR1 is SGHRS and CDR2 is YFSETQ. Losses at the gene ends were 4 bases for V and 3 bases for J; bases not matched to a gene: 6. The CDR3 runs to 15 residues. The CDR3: CASSPKTGGGNTIYF. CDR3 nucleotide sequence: TGCGCCAGCAGCCCAAAAACAGGGGGTGGAAACACCATATATTTT.

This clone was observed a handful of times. The CDR3 loop is CASSLARETQYF. CDR3 DNA sequence: TGTGCCAGCAGCTTAGCACGTGAGACCCAGTACTTC. The rearrangement joins TRBV11-2 to TRBJ2-5, with D unresolved. This CDR3 spans 12 amino acids. Trimming removed 1 base at V and 5 bases at J, with 5 bases between. The germline V gene has CDR1 SGHAT and CDR2 FQNNGV.

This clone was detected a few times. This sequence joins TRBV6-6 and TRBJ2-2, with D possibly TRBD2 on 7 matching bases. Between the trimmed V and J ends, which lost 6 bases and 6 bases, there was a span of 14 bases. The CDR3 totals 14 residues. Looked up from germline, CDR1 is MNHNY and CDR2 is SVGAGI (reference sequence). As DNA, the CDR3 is TGTGCCAGCAGCTCGACGGGGGGCGCCGGGGAGCTGTTTTTT. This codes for CASSSTGGAGELFF.

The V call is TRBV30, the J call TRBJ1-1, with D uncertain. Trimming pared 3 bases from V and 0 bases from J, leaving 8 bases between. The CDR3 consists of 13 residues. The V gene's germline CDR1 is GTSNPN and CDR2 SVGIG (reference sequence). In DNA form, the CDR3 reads TGTGCCTGGAGCCCCCAGATGAACACTGAAGCTTTCTTT. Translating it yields CAWSPQMNTEAFF.